Presented here are 2 T cell receptor beta chains from one specimen sequenced in a study of CD8 T cells in Susac syndrome. RNA amounts of roughly 0.5 to 1 ug underwent reverse transcription with random hexamers. TCRdb processed the immunoSEQ multiplex PCR reads anew with MiXCR; each CDR3 protein has one entry. The sample has 150,000 to 200,000 distinct CDR3 sequences; 90% to 95% are singletons. Sequences were obtained from CD4+ T cells from PBMCs. These receptors were taken from a human donor with Susac syndrome.

The chain uses TRBV12-3 or TRBV12-4 and TRBJ1-6; D gene uncertain. The CDR3 length is 15 residues. Trimming cost V 0 bases and J 7 bases, with 10 bases left between them. Here the CDR3 DNA reads TGTGCCAGCAGTTTAGCGCTAATCGGGAATTCACCCCTCCACTTT. Encoded protein: CASSLALIGNSPLHF.

For the CDR3, the DNA is TGTGCCAGCAGCTTAGCGCTGACAGGAGAAATTTTTAGCAATCAGCCCCAGCATTTT. It codes for CASSLALTGEIFSNQPQHF. The V call is TRBV7-9, the J call TRBJ1-5; D is perhaps TRBD1 (6 bases). The V end lost 0 bases, the J end lost 0 bases, and 18 bases lay between the germline ends. The CDR3 length is 19 residues. In germline, CDR1 is SEHNR, CDR2 FQNEAQ (reference sequence).